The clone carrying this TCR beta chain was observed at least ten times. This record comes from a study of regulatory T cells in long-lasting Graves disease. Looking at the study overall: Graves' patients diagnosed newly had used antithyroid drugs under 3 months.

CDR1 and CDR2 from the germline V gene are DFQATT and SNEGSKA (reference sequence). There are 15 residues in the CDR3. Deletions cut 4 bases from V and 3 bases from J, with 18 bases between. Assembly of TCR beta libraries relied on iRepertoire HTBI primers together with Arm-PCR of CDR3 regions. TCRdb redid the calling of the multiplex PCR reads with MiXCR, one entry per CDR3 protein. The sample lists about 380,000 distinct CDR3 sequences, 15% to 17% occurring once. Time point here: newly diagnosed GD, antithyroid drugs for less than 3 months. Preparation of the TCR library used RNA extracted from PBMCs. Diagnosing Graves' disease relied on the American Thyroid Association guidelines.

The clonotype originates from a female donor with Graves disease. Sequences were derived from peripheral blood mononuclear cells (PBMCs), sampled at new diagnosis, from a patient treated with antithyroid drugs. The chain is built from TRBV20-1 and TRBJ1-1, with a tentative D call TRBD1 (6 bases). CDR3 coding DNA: TGCAGTGCTAAAACCACAGGGAGGGCCTACACTGAAGCTTTCTTT. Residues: CSAKTTGRAYTEAFF.